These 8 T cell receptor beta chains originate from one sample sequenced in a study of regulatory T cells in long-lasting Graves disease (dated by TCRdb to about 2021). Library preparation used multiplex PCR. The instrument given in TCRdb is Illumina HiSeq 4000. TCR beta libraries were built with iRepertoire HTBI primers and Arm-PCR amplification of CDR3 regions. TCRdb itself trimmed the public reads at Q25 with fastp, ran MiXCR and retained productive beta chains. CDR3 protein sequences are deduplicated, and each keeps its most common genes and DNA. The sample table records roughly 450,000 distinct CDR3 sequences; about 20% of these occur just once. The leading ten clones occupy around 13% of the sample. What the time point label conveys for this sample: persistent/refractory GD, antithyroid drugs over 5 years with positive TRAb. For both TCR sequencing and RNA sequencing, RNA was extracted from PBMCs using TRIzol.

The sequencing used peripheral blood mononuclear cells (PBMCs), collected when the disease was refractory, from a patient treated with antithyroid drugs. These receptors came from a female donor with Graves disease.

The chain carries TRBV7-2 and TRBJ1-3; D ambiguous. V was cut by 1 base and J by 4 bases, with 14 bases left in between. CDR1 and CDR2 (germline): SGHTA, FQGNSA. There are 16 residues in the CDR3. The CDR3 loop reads CASSLVSGAGGNTIYF. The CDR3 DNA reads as TGTGCCAGCAGCTTAGTATCGGGAGCGGGGGGAAACACCATATATTTT.

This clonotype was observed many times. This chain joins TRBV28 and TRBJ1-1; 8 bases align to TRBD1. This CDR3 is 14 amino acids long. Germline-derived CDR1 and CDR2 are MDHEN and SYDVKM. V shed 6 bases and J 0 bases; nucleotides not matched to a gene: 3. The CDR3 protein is CASRSGGMNTEAFF. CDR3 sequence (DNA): TGTGCCAGCAGATCAGGGGGCATGAACACTGAAGCTTTCTTT.

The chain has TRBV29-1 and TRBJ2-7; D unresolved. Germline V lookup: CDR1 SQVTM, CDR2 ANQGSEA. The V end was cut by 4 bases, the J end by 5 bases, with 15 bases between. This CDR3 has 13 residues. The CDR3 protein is CSVGRRVQHEQYF. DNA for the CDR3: TGCAGCGTTGGTAGACGGGTCCAACACGAGCAGTACTTC.

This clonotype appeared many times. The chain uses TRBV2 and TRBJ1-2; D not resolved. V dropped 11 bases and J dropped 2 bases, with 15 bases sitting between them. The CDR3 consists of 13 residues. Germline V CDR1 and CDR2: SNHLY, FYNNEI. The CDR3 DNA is TGTGCCGGGCGGGTCAGTTTAAACTATGGCTACACCTTC. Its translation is CAGRVSLNYGYTF.

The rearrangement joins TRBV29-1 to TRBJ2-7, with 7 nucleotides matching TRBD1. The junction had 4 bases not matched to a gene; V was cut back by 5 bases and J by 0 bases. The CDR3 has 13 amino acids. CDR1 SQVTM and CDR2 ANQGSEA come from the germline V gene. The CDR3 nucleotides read TGCAGCGTTTCGACAGGGAGCTCCTACGAGCAGTACTTC. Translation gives CSVSTGSSYEQYF.

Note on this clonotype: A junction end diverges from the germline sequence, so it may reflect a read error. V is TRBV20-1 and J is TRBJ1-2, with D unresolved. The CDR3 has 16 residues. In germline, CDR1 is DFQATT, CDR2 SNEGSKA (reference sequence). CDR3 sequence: CSARDAEEVSPYGHTF. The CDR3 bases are TGCAGTGCTAGAGACGCAGAAGAGGTCTCGCCGTATGGCCACACCTTC.

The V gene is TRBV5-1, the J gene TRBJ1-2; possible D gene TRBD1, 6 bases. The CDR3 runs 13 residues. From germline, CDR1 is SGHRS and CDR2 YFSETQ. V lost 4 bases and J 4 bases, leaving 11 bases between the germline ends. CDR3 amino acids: CASSRQVSYGYTF. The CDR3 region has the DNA TGCGCCAGCAGCCGACAGGTCTCCTATGGCTACACCTTC.

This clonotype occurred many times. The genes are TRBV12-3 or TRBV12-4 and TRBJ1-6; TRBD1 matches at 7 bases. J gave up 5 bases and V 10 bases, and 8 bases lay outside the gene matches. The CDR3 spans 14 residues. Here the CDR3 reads CATLRQGDNSPLHF. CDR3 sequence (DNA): TGTGCCACCCTTCGACAGGGAGATAATTCACCCCTCCACTTT.